These 3 T cell receptor beta chains came from one sample sequenced in a study of CD8+ T cells in alopecia areata. Investigators isolated RNA and reverse transcribed it into cDNA to act as the sequencing template. Assay used: immunoSEQ multiplex PCR; TCRdb lists only in-frame clones, some missing. The sample has a few hundred thousand clones, approximately 61% seen once; the top ten hold around 1.2%. Specimen: CD4+ T cells sorted from blood, collected at week 0. Receptors were obtained from a human donor with alopecia areata.

This rearrangement joins TRBV6-5 to TRBJ2-7; 8 bases map to TRBD2. The CDR3 has 14 residues. Germline CDR1 MNHEY, CDR2 SVGAGI. The V gene end was trimmed by 8 bases and the J gene end by 2 bases; junction bases not matched to a gene: 8. The DNA for the CDR3 is TGTGCCAGCGGCCCGACTAGCGTCCCCTACGAGCAGTACTTC. Protein product: CASGPTSVPYEQYF.

This rearrangement joins TRBV30 to TRBJ1-6, with D possibly TRBD1 on 5 matching bases. Trimming shortened V by 0 bases and J by 0 bases, and 12 bases separated the two germline ends. The germline gives CDR1 GTSNPN, CDR2 SVGIG (reference sequence). This CDR3 contains 17 residues. CDR3 loop: CAWSVDRASSYNSPLHF. In DNA, the CDR3 is TGTGCCTGGAGTGTCGACAGAGCCAGCTCCTATAATTCACCCCTCCACTTT.

The chain recombines TRBV27 with TRBJ2-3, with TRBD1 as a possible D gene (7 bases). Germline CDR1 reads MNHEY; CDR2 reads SMNVEV (reference sequence). With 10 bases removed from V and 0 bases from J, the gap between germline ends came to 17 bases. The CDR3 consists of 15 residues. CDR3 in amino acids: CATTQGGLSTDTQYF. In DNA form, the CDR3 reads TGTGCCACCACTCAGGGGGGCCTTAGCACAGATACGCAGTATTTT.